The 10 T cell receptor beta chains below were found in one sample sequenced in a study of blood T cell repertoires in COVID-19. Sequenced by immunoSEQ multiplex PCR; TCRdb stores in-frame clones only, minus some. The top ten clones hold around 8% of a sample with some 150,000 clones, 70% to 90% of them seen once. The sample was peripheral blood. The receptors here all came from a woman in her sixties or seventies with COVID-19, enrolled during active disease.

The chain recombines TRBV9 with TRBJ2-7; TRBD2 agrees at 11 bases. This CDR3 has 13 amino acids. After removal of 4 bases from V and 4 bases from J, the junction contained 1 base not matched to a gene. Germline V lookup: CDR1 SGDLS, CDR2 YYNGEE. The CDR3 here is CASSWTSGYEQYF. In DNA form, the CDR3 reads TGTGCCAGCAGCTGGACTAGCGGGTACGAGCAGTACTTC.

V is TRBV7-2 and J is TRBJ2-5; the D gene is possibly TRBD2 (6 bases). The CDR3 contains 14 residues. Germline values: CDR1 SGHTA, CDR2 FQGNSA. The V gene lost 6 bases and the J gene lost 2 bases, with 13 bases spanning the gap. This CDR3 reads CASSLTGVQETQYF. The CDR3 DNA reads TGTGCCAGCAGTCTCACGGGGGTGCAAGAGACCCAGTACTTC.

This clone was counted a single time. This chain joins TRBV4-3 and TRBJ1-1, with D uncertain. V lost 0 bases to trimming and J lost 2 bases, with 19 bases between them. CDR3 size: 18 residues. Per the germline V gene, CDR1 is LGHNA and CDR2 is YSLEER. This CDR3 reads CASSQDSAGGDINTEAFF. The CDR3, as DNA: TGCGCCAGCAGCCAAGACAGTGCGGGTGGGGATATTAACACTGAAGCTTTCTTT.

The chain links TRBV7-2 to TRBJ1-1, with 8 positions matching TRBD1. There are 13 residues in the CDR3. Trimming at V came to 5 bases and at J to 4 bases, leaving 3 bases not matched to a gene. The germline V gene has CDR1 SGHTA and CDR2 FQGNSA. This CDR3 is CASSTGQGTEAFF. In DNA, the CDR3 is TGTGCCAGCAGCACCGGACAGGGCACTGAAGCTTTCTTT.

The rearrangement uses TRBV19 and TRBJ1-1; 9 bases are shared with TRBD1. Germline CDR1 and CDR2: LNHDA and SQIVND (reference sequence). V shed 5 bases and J 1 base; nucleotides not matched to a gene: 5. There are 15 residues in the CDR3. For the CDR3, the DNA is TGTGCCAGTAGTCTCCAGGGACAGGGGAACACTGAAGCTTTCTTT. Translated: CASSLQGQGNTEAFF.

The V gene is TRBV2, the J gene TRBJ2-4; D is uncertain. There are 12 residues in the CDR3. Trimming took off 2 bases at V and 5 bases at J, with 4 bases between the two ends. Germline V gene sequence: CDR1 SNHLY, CDR2 FYNNEI. CDR3 nucleotide sequence: TGTGCCAGCAGTGAATCGGAAAACATTCAGTACTTC. Translating it yields CASSESENIQYF.

The chain joins TRBV5-6 to TRBJ2-7; tentative D call: TRBD2 (6 bases). This CDR3 comprises 15 residues. Germline V gene sequence: CDR1 SGHDT, CDR2 YYEEEE. Trimming stripped 0 bases from V and 7 bases from J, with 17 bases between. CDR3 coding DNA: TGTGCCAGCAGCTTGGTCGCGGGGATAAGGAGGGAGCAGTACTTC. Protein product: CASSLVAGIRREQYF.

This clone showed up many times. This chain uses TRBV6-2 or TRBV6-3 with TRBJ1-2; TRBD1 agrees at 7 bases. Trimming at V came to 5 bases and at J to 1 base, leaving 4 bases not matched to a gene. This CDR3 comprises 14 residues. The germline V gene has CDR1 MNHEY and CDR2 SVGEGT. Here the CDR3 reads CASSAQGYNYGYTF. The CDR3 bases are TGTGCCAGCAGTGCACAGGGGTATAACTATGGCTACACCTTC.

The chain uses TRBV9 and TRBJ1-1, with D possibly TRBD1 on 5 matching bases. Germline V gene sequence: CDR1 SGDLS, CDR2 YYNGEE. The CDR3 has 14 residues. The V gene lost 4 bases and the J gene lost 4 bases, with 14 bases spanning the gap. The CDR3 sequence is CASSLQPGGTEAFF. Here the CDR3 DNA reads TGTGCCAGCAGCCTCCAGCCCGGGGGCACTGAAGCTTTCTTT. Full variable domain (remainder filled in from reference TRBV9 and TRBJ1-1): DSGVTQTPKHLITATGQRVTLRCSPRSGDLSVYWYQQSLDQGLQFLIQYYNGEERAKGNILERFSAQQFPDLHSELNLSSLELGDSALYFCASSLQPGGTEAFFGQGTRLTVV.

The rearrangement links TRBV18 to TRBJ1-1; TRBD1 aligns across 7 bases. This CDR3 contains 14 residues. After removal of 1 base from V and 8 bases from J, the junction contained 7 bases not matched to a gene. Germline CDR1 KGHSH, CDR2 LQKENI. The CDR3 coding sequence is TGTGCCAGCTCACCACAGGGGGCGGGAATGGAAGCTTTCTTT. Translation gives CASSPQGAGMEAFF.